The sequence of this T cell receptor beta chain was determined in a study of vaccination and CD4 T cells after COVID-19. About the study: Every participant had a vaccine, which was either BNT162b2 or mRNA-1273, given in two doses.

Of note for this clonotype: What it binds is not known.

This CDR3 has 15 residues. Trimming removed 2 bases at V and 3 bases at J, with 15 bases between. Researchers used the Oncomine TCR Beta short-read assay to sequence DNA from cultured CD4+ T cells. TCRdb reprocessed the PCR reads with MiXCR, giving one entry per CDR3 protein. Among more than 15,000 distinct CDR3 sequences listed, about 44% were seen once. As to treatment: roughly 10-day PBMC culture with coronavirus spike peptide pools or control peptides (ViraFEST assay). Sequencing was carried out using CD4+ T cells from blood, cultured in vitro. The TCR originated in a human donor who had recovered from COVID-19. The chain combines TRBV5-3 with TRBJ2-7; no definite D call. TRBV5-3 carries the ORF label, with uncertain function. The CDR3 bases are TGTGCCAGAAGCTTTCGAGCCGGGCGGTTCTACGAGCAGTACTTC. Translating it yields CARSFRAGRFYEQYF.